This T cell receptor (beta chain) was captured by sequencing in a study of blood T cell repertoires in COVID-19. Across the study: From the United States, Italy and Spain came samples of acute and convalescent COVID-19. PBMCs, B-cell-depleted T cells, or T cells provided the cDNA or gDNA that made up the material.

Data came from immunoSEQ multiplex PCR; TCRdb stores just in-frame clones and leaves some out. Seen here are some 150,000 clones, around 83% observed once, and the top ten hold around 1.1%. The CDR3 consists of 17 residues. CDR1 and CDR2 (germline): SNHLY, FYNNEI. V gave up 3 bases and J gave up 1 base, with 18 bases separating them. The receptor was derived from a middle-aged man with acute or convalescent COVID-19. The sample was peripheral blood. The rearrangement uses TRBV2 and TRBJ2-5, with D perhaps TRBD1 (5 bases). This chain's CDR3 is CASSDGGGAGSQETQYF. For the CDR3, the DNA is TGTGCCAGCAGTGATGGTGGTGGGGCAGGATCCCAAGAGACCCAGTACTTC.